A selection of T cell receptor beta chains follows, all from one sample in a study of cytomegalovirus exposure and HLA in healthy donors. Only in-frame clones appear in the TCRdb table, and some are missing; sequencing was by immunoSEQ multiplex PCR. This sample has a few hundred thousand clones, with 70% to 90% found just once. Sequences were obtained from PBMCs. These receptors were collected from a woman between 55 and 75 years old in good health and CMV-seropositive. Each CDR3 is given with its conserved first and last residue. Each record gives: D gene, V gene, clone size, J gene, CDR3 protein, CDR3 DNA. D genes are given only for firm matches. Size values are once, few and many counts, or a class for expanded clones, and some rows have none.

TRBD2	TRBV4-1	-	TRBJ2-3	CASSQEASGRWDTQYF	TGCGCCAGCAGCCAAGAGGCTAGCGGGAGGTGGGATACGCAGTATTTT
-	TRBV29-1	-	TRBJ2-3	CSAGSLRDTQYF	TGCAGCGCCGGGAGCCTCCGAGATACGCAGTATTTT
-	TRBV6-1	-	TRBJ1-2	CASSPQATNYGYTF	TGTGCCAGCAGTCCACAGGCGACTAACTATGGCTACACCTTC
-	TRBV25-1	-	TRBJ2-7	CASSEPGTKHYEQYF	TGTGCCAGCAGTGAACCCGGGACAAAACACTACGAGCAGTACTTC
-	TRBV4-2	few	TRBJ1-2	CASSQDPWAGQGGYTF	TGTGCCAGCAGCCAAGATCCTTGGGCGGGGCAAGGCGGCTACACCTTC
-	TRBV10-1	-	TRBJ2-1	CASSDTGRMGASYNEQFF	TGCGCCAGCAGTGACACTGGAAGGATGGGGGCCTCCTACAATGAGCAGTTCTTC
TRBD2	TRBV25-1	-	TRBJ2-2	CASSESGGSGELFF	TGTGCCAGCAGTGAATCGGGGGGTTCCGGGGAGCTGTTTTTT
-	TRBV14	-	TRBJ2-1	CASSQEDSAPRVEQFF	TGTGCCAGCAGCCAAGAGGACAGCGCACCGCGGGTGGAGCAGTTCTTC
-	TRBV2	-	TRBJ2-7	CASSERGHAYEQYF	TGTGCCAGCAGTGAACGGGGACACGCTTACGAGCAGTACTTC
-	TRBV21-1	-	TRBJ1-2	CASSKARRDREWRIYGYTF	TGTGCCAGCAGCAAAGCGAGGCGGGACAGGGAGTGGAGGATCTATGGCTACACCTTC